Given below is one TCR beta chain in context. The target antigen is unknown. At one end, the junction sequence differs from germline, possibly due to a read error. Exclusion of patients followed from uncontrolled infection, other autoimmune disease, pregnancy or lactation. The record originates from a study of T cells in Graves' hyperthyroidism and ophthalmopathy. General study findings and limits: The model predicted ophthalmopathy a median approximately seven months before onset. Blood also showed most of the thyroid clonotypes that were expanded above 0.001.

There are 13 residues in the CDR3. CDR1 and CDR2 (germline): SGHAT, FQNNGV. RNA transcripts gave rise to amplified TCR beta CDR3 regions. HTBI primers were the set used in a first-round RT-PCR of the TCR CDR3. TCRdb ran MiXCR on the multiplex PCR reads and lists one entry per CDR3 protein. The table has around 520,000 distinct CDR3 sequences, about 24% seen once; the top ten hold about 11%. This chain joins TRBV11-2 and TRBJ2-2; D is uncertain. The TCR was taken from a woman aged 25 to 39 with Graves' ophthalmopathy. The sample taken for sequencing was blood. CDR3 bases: TGTTCCAGCAGGAAGGATAACACCGGGGAGCTGTTTTTT. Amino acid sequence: CSSRKDNTGELFF.